This T cell receptor (beta chain) was recorded in a study of Ad26.COV2.S vaccination and SARS-CoV-2 variants. Profiling relied on immunoSEQ multiplex PCR, and the TCRdb table lists in-frame clones only, not all of them. The data show roughly 510,000 clones, 87% seen once. The treatment denotes: some 20 received Ad26.COV2.S at low or high dose, single or two shots; about 5 received placebo; per-sample allocation not given. Each sample was drawn 63 days after the first injection (of vaccine or placebo). The germline V gene encodes CDR1 SGHNT and CDR2 YYREEE (reference sequence). Trimming removed 4 bases from V and 5 bases from J; junction bases left unmatched: 6. The CDR3 length is 15 residues.

The clonotype was recovered from a person between 18 and 59 years old who received the Ad26.COV2.S COVID-19 vaccine or a placebo. The sequencing here drew on peripheral blood, taken in a trial of Ad26.COV2.S vaccine versus placebo. The rearrangement uses TRBV5-4 and TRBJ1-6; 7 positions agree with TRBD1. The DNA of the CDR3 is TGTGCCAGCAGCGCCGACAGGGTTGATAATTCACCCCTCCACTTT. It encodes CASSADRVDNSPLHF.